This T cell receptor (beta chain) is from a study of radiation and T cells in renal cell carcinoma. The wider study: Nephrectomy followed 15 Gy stereotactic body radiation by 4 weeks.

Time point specified: baseline pretreatment blood. Documented treatment: 15 Gy SBRT to primary tumor, nephrectomy 4 weeks later. Blood was sampled at baseline, 2 weeks and 4 weeks after SBRT. The table came from immunoSEQ multiplex PCR; TCRdb's copy has only in-frame clones and leaves some out. The profile covers some 120,000 clones, with about four fifths appearing a single time and 3% taken by the ten largest. Trimming shortened V by 0 bases and J by 0 bases, and 7 bases separated the two germline ends. The CDR3 contains 14 residues. CDR1 is SGHKS and CDR2 is YYEKEE in the germline V gene (reference sequence). Study-wide findings and caveats: Top tumor clonotypes rose in blood 2 weeks post-radiation, then contracted.

In regard to this clone: The target antigen is unknown.

This sample comprised blood, obtained from a patient whose treatment included radiotherapy and nephrectomy. This rearrangement joins TRBV5-5 to TRBJ2-7, with a possible D match to TRBD1 (5 bases). The receptor was isolated from a woman in her sixties with renal cell carcinoma. CDR3 protein: CASSLGGLSYEQYF. In DNA, the CDR3 is TGTGCCAGCAGCTTGGGGGGCCTCTCCTACGAGCAGTACTTC. The whole variable domain, filled in from reference TRBV5-5 and TRBJ2-7, reads DAGVTQSPTHLIKTRGQQVTLRCSPISGHKSVSWYQQVLGQGPQFIFQYYEKEERGRGNFPDRFSARQFPNYSSELNVNALLLGDSALYLCASSLGGLSYEQYFGPGTRLTVT.